This TCR beta chain was sequenced during a study of vaccination effects on CD4 cells after COVID-19. A note on this clone: What it binds is unknown.

The CDR3 runs to 13 residues. Trimming cost V 2 bases and J 7 bases, with 12 bases left between them. Germline values: CDR1 SGHTA, CDR2 FQGNSA. Method: immunoSEQ multiplex PCR; TCRdb's copy keeps in-frame clones and lacks some. The data hold about 27,000 clones, with about 70% observed a single time. Antigen-specific CD4+ T cell clonotypes were called by their expansion after viral peptide-pool culture in ViraFEST. Researchers isolated CD4+ T cells once 9 to 11 days of culture had elapsed. None of these healthy vaccinees had been infected with SARS-CoV-2 before vaccination. Every well housed approximately 2.2 million PBMC, which grew in culture alongside 10 IU/ml IL-2 and around 9.4 ug/ml peptides. Overall study findings and caveats: Infection- and vaccine-induced clones contracted markedly late after vaccination.

The sequence was collected from a human donor who received a COVID-19 vaccine. The specimen comprised CD4+ T cells from PBMCs cultured with HCoV-NL63 spike peptides, sampled before COVID-19 vaccination. The chain joins TRBV7-2 to TRBJ2-7; D uncertain. Here the CDR3 reads CASSLPGYVEQYF. CDR3 DNA sequence: TGTGCCAGCAGCTTACCGGGTTACGTAGAGCAGTACTTC.